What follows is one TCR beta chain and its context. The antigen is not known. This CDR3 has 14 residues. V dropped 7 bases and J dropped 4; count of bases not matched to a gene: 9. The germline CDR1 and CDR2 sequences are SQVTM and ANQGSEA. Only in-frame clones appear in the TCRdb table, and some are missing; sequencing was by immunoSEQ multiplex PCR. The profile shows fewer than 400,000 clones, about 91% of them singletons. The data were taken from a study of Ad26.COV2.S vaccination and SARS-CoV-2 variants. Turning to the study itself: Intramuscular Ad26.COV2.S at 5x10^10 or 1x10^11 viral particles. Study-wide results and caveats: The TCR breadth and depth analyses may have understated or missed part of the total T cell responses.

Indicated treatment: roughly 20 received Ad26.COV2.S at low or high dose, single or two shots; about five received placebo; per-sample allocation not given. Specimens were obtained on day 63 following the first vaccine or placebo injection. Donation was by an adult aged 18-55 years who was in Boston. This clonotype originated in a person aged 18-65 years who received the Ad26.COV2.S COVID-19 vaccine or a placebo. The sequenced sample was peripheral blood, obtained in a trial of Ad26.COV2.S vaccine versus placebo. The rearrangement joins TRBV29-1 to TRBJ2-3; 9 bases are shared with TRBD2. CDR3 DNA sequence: TGCAGCGGGGTCGTCGGCGGGAGGGCAGATACGCAGTATTTT. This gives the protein CSGVVGGRADTQYF.